The source of this T cell receptor (beta chain) is a study of T-cell memory formation after mild COVID-19. Study-level results: The appearance of some responding clones in pre-infection memory suggested that cross-reactive memory joined. CD4/CD8 balance held among clones contracting day 15 to 85, and later expanders leaned CD4+. Clones that contracted clustered mainly in CM and EM if CD4+ and in EMRA if CD8+.

Regarding this clonotype: Its antigen is still unknown.

The TCR alpha and TCR beta cDNA libraries, bearing sample barcodes and UMIs, were generated by 5'RACE using constant-segment primers. TCRdb called the 5' RACE reads again in MiXCR, with one record for every CDR3 protein. This table holds 85,000 to 130,000 distinct CDR3 sequences, approximately 17% found once. Germline assignment: CDR1 MNHEY and CDR2 SVGAGI. CDR3 length: 19 amino acids. J was trimmed by 4 bases and V by 2 bases; bases with no gene match: 17. V gene TRBV6-5 combines with J gene TRBJ2-7; 10 bases map to TRBD2. The sequenced material came from PBMCs or a T cell subset sorted from them (not recorded which). The sequence came from an adult woman who had mild COVID-19 (a few samples of this study predate the infection). Cell type and time point are not known. Written as DNA, the CDR3 is TGTGCCAGCAGTTACGGACCCGCACCCCTAGCGGGAGTGGGATACGAGCAGTACTTC. Translating it yields CASSYGPAPLAGVGYEQYF.